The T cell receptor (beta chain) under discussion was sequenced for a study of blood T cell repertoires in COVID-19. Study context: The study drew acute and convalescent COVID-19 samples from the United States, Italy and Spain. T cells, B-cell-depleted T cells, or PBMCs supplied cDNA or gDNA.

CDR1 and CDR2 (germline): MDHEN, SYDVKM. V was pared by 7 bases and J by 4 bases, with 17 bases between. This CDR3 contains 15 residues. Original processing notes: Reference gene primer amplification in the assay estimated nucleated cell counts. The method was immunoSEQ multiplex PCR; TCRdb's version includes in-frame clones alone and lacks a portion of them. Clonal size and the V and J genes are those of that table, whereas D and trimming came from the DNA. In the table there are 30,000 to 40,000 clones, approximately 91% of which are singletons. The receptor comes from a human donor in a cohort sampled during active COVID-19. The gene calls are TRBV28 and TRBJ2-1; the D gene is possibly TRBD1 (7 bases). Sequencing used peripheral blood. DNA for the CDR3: TGTGCCAGCAACTTTCAGGGGGAGGCATACAATGAGCAGTTCTTC. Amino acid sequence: CASNFQGEAYNEQFF.